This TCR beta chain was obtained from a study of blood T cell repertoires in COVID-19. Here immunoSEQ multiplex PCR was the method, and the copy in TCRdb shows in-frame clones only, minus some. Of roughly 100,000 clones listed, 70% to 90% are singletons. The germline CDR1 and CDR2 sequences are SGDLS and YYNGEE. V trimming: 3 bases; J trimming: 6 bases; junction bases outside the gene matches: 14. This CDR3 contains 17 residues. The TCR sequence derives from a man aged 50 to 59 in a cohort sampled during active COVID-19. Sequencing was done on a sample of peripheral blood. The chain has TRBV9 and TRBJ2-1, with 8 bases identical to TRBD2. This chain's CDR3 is CASSGLLTSGGSNEQFF. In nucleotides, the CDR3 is TGTGCCAGCAGCGGACTACTGACCAGCGGGGGCTCCAATGAGCAGTTCTTC.